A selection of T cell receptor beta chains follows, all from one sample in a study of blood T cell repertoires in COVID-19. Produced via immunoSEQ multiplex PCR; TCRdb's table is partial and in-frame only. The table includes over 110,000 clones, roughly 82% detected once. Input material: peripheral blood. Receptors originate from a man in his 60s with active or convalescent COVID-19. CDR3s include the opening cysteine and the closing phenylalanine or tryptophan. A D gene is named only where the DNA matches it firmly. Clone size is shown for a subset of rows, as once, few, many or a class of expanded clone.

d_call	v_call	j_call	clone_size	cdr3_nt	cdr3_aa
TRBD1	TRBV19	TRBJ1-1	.	TGTGCCAGTATCGGACAGGTGAACACTGAAGCTTTCTTT	CASIGQVNTEAFF
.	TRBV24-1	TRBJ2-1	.	TGTGCCACCAGTGATACGGACTCCTGGCTCTACAATGAGCAGTTCTTC	CATSDTDSWLYNEQFF
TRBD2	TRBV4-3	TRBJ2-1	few	TGCGCCAGCAGCCATGTCGCGGGGGGGCCCTATGAGCAGTTCTTC	CASSHVAGGPYEQFF
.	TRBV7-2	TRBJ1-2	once	TGTGCCAGCAGCTTTAGAGCTTATGGCTACACCTTC	CASSFRAYGYTF
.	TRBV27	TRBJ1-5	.	TGTGCCAGCAGTTTTTCGGGAGGAAATCAGCCCCAGCATTTT	CASSFSGGNQPQHF
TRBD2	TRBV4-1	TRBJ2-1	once	TGCGCCAGCAGCCAAAAAGTTGAGGGACTAGCGGACTCCTACAATGAGCAGTTCTTC	CASSQKVEGLADSYNEQFF
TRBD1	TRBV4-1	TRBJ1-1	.	TGCGCCAGCAGCCTAAAGGGTTCGGGACAGGGGTTGGGCACTGAAGCTTTCTTT	CASSLKGSGQGLGTEAFF
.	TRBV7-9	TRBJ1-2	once	TGTGCCAGCAGCCCAACCCGGGAGGATAACTATGGCTACACCTTC	CASSPTREDNYGYTF
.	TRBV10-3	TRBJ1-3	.	TGTGCCACCGTCGGGGTTACTGGAAACACCATATATTTT	CATVGVTGNTIYF
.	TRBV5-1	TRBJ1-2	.	TGCGCCAGCAGCTTGGAGGGCGCAGGGCCTTTTGGCTACACCTTC	CASSLEGAGPFGYTF
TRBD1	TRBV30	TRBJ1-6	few	TGTGCCTGGAGTTCAGACAGGGGAGCACCCCTCCACTTT	CAWSSDRGAPLHF
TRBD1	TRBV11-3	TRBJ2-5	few	TGTGCCAGCAGCTCCTGGGACAGGGGGTTGGAAGAGACCCAGTACTTC	CASSSWDRGLEETQYF
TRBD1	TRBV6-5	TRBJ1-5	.	TGTGCCAGCAGTCCCTTCAGGGGGAATCAGCCCCAGCATTTT	CASSPFRGNQPQHF
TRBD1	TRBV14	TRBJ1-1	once	TGTGCCAGCAGCCCACGACAGGGGAATACTGAAGCTTTCTTT	CASSPRQGNTEAFF
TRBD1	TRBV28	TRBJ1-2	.	TGTGCCAGCAGTCCCCGACAGGGGTACGGCTACACCTTC	CASSPRQGYGYTF
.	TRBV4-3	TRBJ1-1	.	TGCGCCAGCAGCCAATCCCCAGGGGTTGGCACTGAAGCTTTCTTT	CASSQSPGVGTEAFF
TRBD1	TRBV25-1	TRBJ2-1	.	TGTGCCAGCAGTGAGGCCGGGACAGGGCTGATCAATGAGCAGTTCTTC	CASSEAGTGLINEQFF
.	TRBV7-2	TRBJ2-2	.	TGTGCCAGCAGCTTAGTATCCTCGGCCGGGGAGCTGTTTTTT	CASSLVSSAGELFF
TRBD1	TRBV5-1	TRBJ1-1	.	TGCGCCAGCGGCGGACAGGGGGCGCTGAACACTGAAGCTTTCTTT	CASGGQGALNTEAFF
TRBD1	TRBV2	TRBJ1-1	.	TGTGCCAGCAGTAGAGACAGGGGGGACACTGAAGCTTTCTTT	CASSRDRGDTEAFF
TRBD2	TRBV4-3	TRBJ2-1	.	TGCGCCAGCAGGGTCAGTGGACTAGCGTCTGATGAGCAGTTCTTC	CASRVSGLASDEQFF
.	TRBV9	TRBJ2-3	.	TGTGCCAGCAGCGTACAGACAGATACGCAGTATTTT	CASSVQTDTQYF
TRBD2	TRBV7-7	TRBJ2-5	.	TGTGCTAGCAGCCAAGGACTAGCCCAAGAGACCCAGTACTTC	CASSQGLAQETQYF
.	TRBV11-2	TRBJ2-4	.	TGTGCCAGCAGTTTATCTGGGGCTAGAAACATTCAGTACTTC	CASSLSGARNIQYF
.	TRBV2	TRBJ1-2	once	TGTGCCAGCAGTGTATTCTATGGCTACACCTTC	CASSVFYGYTF
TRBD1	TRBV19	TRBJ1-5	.	TGTGCCAGTCGTGAACTTCCCGGGACAGGGTTTAGCAATCAGCCCCAGCATTTT	CASRELPGTGFSNQPQHF
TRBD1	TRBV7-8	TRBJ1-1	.	TGTGCCAGCACCGTACAGGGGCACACTGAAGCTTTCTTT	CASTVQGHTEAFF
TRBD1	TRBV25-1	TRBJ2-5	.	TGTGCCAGCAGTGTTGCAGGGGGATACCAAGAGACCCAGTACTTC	CASSVAGGYQETQYF
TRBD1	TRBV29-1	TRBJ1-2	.	TGCAGCGTTCACGCAAACAGGGGAAACTATGGCTACACCTTC	CSVHANRGNYGYTF
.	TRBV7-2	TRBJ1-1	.	TGTGCCAGCAGCTTAGGATTGAGGAACACTGAAGCTTTCTTT	CASSLGLRNTEAFF
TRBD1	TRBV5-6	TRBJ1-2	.	TGTGCCAGCAGCTTGGTGGGACAGGGATCGGGCTACACCTTC	CASSLVGQGSGYTF
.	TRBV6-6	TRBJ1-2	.	TGTGCCAGCAGTTACCCCCTTGAGGGTGGCTACACCTTC	CASSYPLEGGYTF
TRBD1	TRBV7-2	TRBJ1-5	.	TGTGCCAGCAGCTATGGGACAGGGGGTCAGCCCCAGCATTTT	CASSYGTGGQPQHF
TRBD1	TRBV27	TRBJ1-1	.	TGTGCCAGCAGTTTCCTCCCGGGACAGGGGGACACTGAAGCTTTCTTT	CASSFLPGQGDTEAFF
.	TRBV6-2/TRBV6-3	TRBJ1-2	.	TGTGCCAGCAGTTACTCGGCGGGGATGAGTGGTGGCTACACCTTC	CASSYSAGMSGGYTF
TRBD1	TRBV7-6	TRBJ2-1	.	TGTGCCAGCAGCCTGACAGGGTACAATGAGCAGTTCTTC	CASSLTGYNEQFF
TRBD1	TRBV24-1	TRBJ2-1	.	TGTGCCACCAGTGATGTCCTCGGACAGGGGGACCACAATGAGCAGTTCTTC	CATSDVLGQGDHNEQFF
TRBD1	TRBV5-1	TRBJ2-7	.	TGCGCCAGCAGCTTGGGCACAGGGGTTACGAATTCCTACGAGCAGTACTTC	CASSLGTGVTNSYEQYF
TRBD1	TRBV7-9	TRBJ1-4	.	TGTGCCAGCAGCCGAGGACAGGGGAAAGAAAAACTGTTTTTT	CASSRGQGKEKLFF
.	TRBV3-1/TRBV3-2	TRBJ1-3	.	TGTGCCAGCGGACTAGCGGGAAACACCATATATTTT	CASGLAGNTIYF